The 21 T cell receptor beta chains listed next were all sequenced from one sample in a study of T cell repertoires in cytomegalovirus infection. Their specific antigens are unknown. TCRdb reanalysed the reads using MiXCR and keeps one entry per CDR3 protein. This sample has about 830,000 distinct CDR3 sequences, with over 25% found just once. The source was cultured CD8+ T cells from PBMCs, collected from culture after CMV antigen stimulation. The receptors shown here come from a human donor in good health (CMV status not recorded). Some clones in this sample may be carry-over from other donors' samples.

Many counts were recorded for this clonotype. The CDR3 bases are TGTGCCAGCAGCTTAAAGGGCCGGTCAGGGTTATCACCCCTCCACTTT. Translation gives CASSLKGRSGLSPLHF. The chain combines TRBV11-2 with TRBJ1-6, with a possible D match to TRBD1 (5 bases). The CDR3 sequence is 16 residues long. Trimming removed 2 bases at V and 10 bases at J, with 18 bases between. From germline, CDR1 is SGHAT and CDR2 FQNNGV.

The rearrangement links TRBV7-6 to TRBJ2-2; tentative D call: TRBD1 (5 bases). Trimming removed 5 bases from V and 5 bases from J, with 15 bases in between. The CDR3 loop spans 15 amino acids. The V gene's germline CDR1 is SGHVS and CDR2 FNYEAQ. CDR3 in amino acids: CASSTLTEPTGELFF. The CDR3 bases are TGTGCCAGCAGCACATTGACAGAACCGACCGGGGAGCTGTTTTTT.

The table lists this clonotype with many counts. The chain recombines TRBV11-2 with TRBJ1-3; D remains unclear. Germline CDR1 SGHAT, CDR2 FQNNGV. The CDR3 extends over 16 amino acids. V was shortened by 6 bases and J by 0 bases, with 15 bases between the two germline ends. Here the CDR3 DNA reads TGTGCCAGCAGATTCTCGGTTGGTGGCTCTGGAAACACCATATATTTT. Its translation is CASRFSVGGSGNTIYF. Based on the CDR3 plus reference TRBV11-2 and TRBJ1-3, the full variable domain is EAGVAQSPRYKIIEKRQSVAFWCNPISGHATLYWYQQILGQGPKLLIQFQNNGVVDDSQLPKDRFSAERLKGVDSTLKIQPAKLEDSAVYLCASRFSVGGSGNTIYFGEGSWLTVV.

V and J are TRBV7-9 and TRBJ1-6; no clear D. V dropped 4 bases and J dropped 14 bases, with 12 bases sitting between them. This CDR3 has 12 residues. Per germline, CDR1 SEHNR and CDR2 FQNEAQ (reference sequence). Written as DNA, the CDR3 is TGTGCCAGCAGCTCCGGGATCCGGGCCCTCCACTTT. Translating it yields CASSSGIRALHF.

A remark on this clonotype: A much larger clone sits a single nucleotide away, making a read error possible. The chain uses TRBV7-6 and TRBJ1-1; perhaps TRBD1 as D (5 bases). V gave up 8 bases and J gave up 5 bases, with 18 bases separating them. Looked up from germline, CDR1 is SGHVS and CDR2 is FNYEAQ. The CDR3 totals 14 residues. The CDR3 is CASGVSGRGTEAFF. Here the CDR3 DNA reads TGTGCCAGCGGCGTCTCGGGCCGGGGGACTGAAGCTTTCTTT.

CDR3 DNA: TGTGCCAGCAGTGTTGACGAGGAGGGTTGGGGCACTGAAGCTTTCTTT. It specifies CASSVDEEGWGTEAFF. The chain is built from TRBV25-1 and TRBJ1-1; D not certain. Germline CDR1 reads MGHDK; CDR2 reads SYGVNS. The CDR3 runs 16 residues. Trimming left V 4 bases short and J 4 bases short, with 19 bases between.

There are many counts of this clonotype. The J gene is TRBJ2-1, the V gene TRBV12-3 or TRBV12-4, with 8 bases fitting TRBD1. CDR3 length: 12 residues. V lost 5 bases and J lost 9; bases outside the gene matches: 3. The CDR3 region has the DNA TGTGCCAGCAGTCGGACAGGGACTGAGCAGTTCTTC. Amino acids: CASSRTGTEQFF.

V and J are TRBV6-2 or TRBV6-3 and TRBJ2-7; D is possibly TRBD1 (6 bases). CDR1 and CDR2 from the germline V gene are MNHEY and SVGEGT. V was cut by 4 bases and J by 3 bases, with 16 bases left in between. CDR3 length equals 15 residues. CDR3 sequence (DNA): TGTGCCAGCAGTTGGGGCAGGGGATTCCGCTACGAGCAGTACTTC. Protein sequence: CASSWGRGFRYEQYF.

The chain has TRBV27 and TRBJ2-2, with D unclear. Germline V gives CDR1 MNHEY, CDR2 SMNVEV (reference sequence). The CDR3 consists of 15 residues. The ends were cut back, 6 bases at V and 4 bases at J, with 15 bases in the middle. In DNA, the CDR3 is TGTGCCAGCAGGCCTAATACCGCGAGCACCGGGGAGCTGTTTTTT. Encoded protein: CASRPNTASTGELFF.

The chain couples TRBV20-1 to TRBJ1-6; D not resolved. Deletions cut 1 base from V and 4 bases from J, with 8 bases between. The CDR3 covers 14 residues. Germline V gives CDR1 DFQATT, CDR2 SNEGSKA (reference sequence). CDR3 loop: CSARVGQYNSPLHF. CDR3 DNA sequence: TGCAGTGCTAGAGTGGGCCAGTATAATTCACCCCTCCACTTT.

The gene calls are TRBV6-1 and TRBJ1-5; 7 bases are a match to TRBD1. This CDR3 comprises 16 residues. Trimming removed 2 bases from V and 4 bases from J; junction bases left unmatched: 8. CDR1 MNHNS and CDR2 SASEGT come from the germline V gene. CDR3 protein: CASSEYGRDRNQPQHF. The CDR3 DNA follows: TGTGCCAGCAGTGAATACGGGCGGGACAGAAATCAGCCCCAGCATTTT.

This chain connects TRBV7-9 to TRBJ1-1; maybe TRBD1 (5 bases). In germline, CDR1 is SEHNR, CDR2 FQNEAQ (reference sequence). This CDR3 is built from 17 residues. Trimming cost V 5 bases and J 1 base, with 20 bases left between them. In nucleotides, the CDR3 is TGTGCCAGCAGCATTACACAGACAGTGGGTGAGAACACTGAAGCTTTCTTT. Translation gives CASSITQTVGENTEAFF.

Ten or more counts support this clonotype. The chain is built from TRBV20-1 and TRBJ2-3; maybe TRBD2 (7 bases). The CDR3 runs to 15 residues. V lost 1 base and J lost 7, with 18 bases in between. Germline V gene sequence: CDR1 DFQATT, CDR2 SNEGSKA (reference sequence). CDR3 sequence (DNA): TGCAGTGCTAGAGTCGAGGGGGGGCCGGTGAATACGCAGTATTTT. This codes for CSARVEGGPVNTQYF.

This clonotype was counted only a few times. V usage is TRBV7-9 and J usage is TRBJ2-7, with 13 nucleotides matching TRBD2. V dropped 3 bases and J dropped 1; count of bases not matched to a gene: 3. Germline assignment: CDR1 SEHNR and CDR2 FQNEAQ (reference sequence). The CDR3 contains 16 residues. The chain's CDR3 is CASSFRTSGGSYEQYV. Written as DNA, the CDR3 is TGTGCCAGCAGCTTTAGGACTAGCGGGGGTTCCTACGAGCAGTACGTC.

This clonotype was seen just once. The rearrangement joins TRBV2 to TRBJ1-3; D gene uncertain. Germline V gene data show CDR1 as SNHLY and CDR2 as FYNNEI. V was pared by 0 bases and J by 4 bases, with 10 bases between. This CDR3 comprises 15 residues. The CDR3 DNA is TGTGCCAGCAGTGAAGCTGGAGGGCGGGGAAACACCATATATTTT. Amino acids: CASSEAGGRGNTIYF.

The gene calls are TRBV6-1 and TRBJ2-1; 8 bases fit TRBD1. Per the germline V gene, CDR1 is MNHNS and CDR2 is SASEGT. V dropped 5 bases and J dropped 6; count of bases not matched to a gene: 6. This CDR3 region has 14 residues. The CDR3 reads CASSQGAWGNEQFF. Here the CDR3 DNA reads TGTGCCAGCAGTCAGGGGGCCTGGGGCAATGAGCAGTTCTTC.

This clonotype was detected ten times or more. The J gene is TRBJ1-1, the V gene TRBV12-3 or TRBV12-4; 8 bases match TRBD1. V lost 7 bases, J lost 5 bases, and 6 bases stayed unmatched. The CDR3 loop spans 13 amino acids. The CDR3 DNA sequence: TGTGCCAGCACAGGGGGCGGATTAACTGAAGCTTTCTTT. Protein sequence: CASTGGGLTEAFF.

This clonotype has more than one count but fewer than ten. The CDR3 DNA reads as TGTGCCAGCAGCTTCGGGAACGGACCGAGCCCTAAGGACTACACCTTC. Translated: CASSFGNGPSPKDYTF. The V gene is TRBV5-4, the J gene TRBJ1-2; D call uncertain. The CDR3 extends over 16 amino acids. CDR1 and CDR2 (germline): SGHNT, YYREEE (reference sequence). The germline V and J ends were trimmed by 2 bases and 10 bases, with 24 bases remaining between them.

The chain is built from TRBV5-6 and TRBJ1-1; D may be TRBD1 (5 bases). Looked up from germline, CDR1 is SGHDT and CDR2 is YYEEEE. The CDR3 extends over 14 amino acids. V was cut by 2 bases and J by 7 bases, with 15 bases left in between. CDR3 bases: TGTGCCAGCAGCTTTTGGGGGGGGAGCGGTGAAGCTTTCTTT. This gives the protein CASSFWGGSGEAFF.

Only a few counts were recorded for this clonotype. The chain couples TRBV3-1 to TRBJ2-3, with a possible D match to TRBD1 (6 bases). The CDR3 extends over 14 amino acids. V lost 3 bases and J lost 3, with 10 bases in between. CDR1 LGHDT and CDR2 YNNKEL come from the germline V gene (reference sequence). The CDR3 reads CASSQTRGTDTQYF. CDR3 in DNA: TGTGCCAGCAGCCAGACGAGGGGGACAGATACGCAGTATTTT.

This clonotype was picked up many times. The chain combines TRBV7-6 with TRBJ2-1; D perhaps matches TRBD1 (6 bases). The V gene's germline CDR1 is SGHVS and CDR2 FNYEAQ. Between the trimmed V and J ends, which lost 4 bases and 9 bases, there was a span of 10 bases. The length of the CDR3 is 12 residues. This chain's CDR3 is CASSSLQGEQFF. CDR3 coding DNA: TGTGCCAGCAGCTCGCTACAGGGTGAGCAGTTCTTC.